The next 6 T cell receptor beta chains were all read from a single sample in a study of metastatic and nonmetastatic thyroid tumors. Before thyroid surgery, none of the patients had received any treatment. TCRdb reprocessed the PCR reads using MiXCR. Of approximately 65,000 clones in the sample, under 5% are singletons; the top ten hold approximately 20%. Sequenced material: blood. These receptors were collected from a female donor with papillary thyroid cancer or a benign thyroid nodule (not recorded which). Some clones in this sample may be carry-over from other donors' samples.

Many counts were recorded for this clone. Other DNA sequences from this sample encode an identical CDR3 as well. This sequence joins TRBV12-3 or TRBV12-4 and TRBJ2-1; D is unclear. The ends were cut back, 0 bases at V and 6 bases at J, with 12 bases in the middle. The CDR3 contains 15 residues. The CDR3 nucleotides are TGTGCCAGCAGTTTAGCGAAGACCTTAGTCAATGAGCAGTTCTTC. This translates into CASSLAKTLVNEQFF.

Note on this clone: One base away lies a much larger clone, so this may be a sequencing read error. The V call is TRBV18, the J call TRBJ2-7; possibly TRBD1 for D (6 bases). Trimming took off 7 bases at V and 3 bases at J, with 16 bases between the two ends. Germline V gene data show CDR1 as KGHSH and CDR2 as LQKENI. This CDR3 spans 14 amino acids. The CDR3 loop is CASCCDSRGYEQYF. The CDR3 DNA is TGTGCCAGCTGTTGTGACAGCAGGGGCTACGAGCAGTACTTC.

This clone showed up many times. CDR3 coding DNA: TGTGCCAGCAGCATGTACTACGAGCAGTACTTC. Its protein is CASSMYYEQYF. This chain uses TRBV12-3 or TRBV12-4 with TRBJ2-7; D gene uncertain. Trimming took 6 bases from V and 3 from J, leaving 6 bases between them. This CDR3 region has 11 residues.

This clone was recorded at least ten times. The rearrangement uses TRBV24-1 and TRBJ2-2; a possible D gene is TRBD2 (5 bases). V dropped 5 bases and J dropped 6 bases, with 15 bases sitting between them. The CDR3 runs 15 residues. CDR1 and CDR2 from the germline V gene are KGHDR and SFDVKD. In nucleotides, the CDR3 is TGTGCCACCAGTGTTTCAGGACTCTTCTCCGGGGAGCTGTTTTTT. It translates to CATSVSGLFSGELFF.

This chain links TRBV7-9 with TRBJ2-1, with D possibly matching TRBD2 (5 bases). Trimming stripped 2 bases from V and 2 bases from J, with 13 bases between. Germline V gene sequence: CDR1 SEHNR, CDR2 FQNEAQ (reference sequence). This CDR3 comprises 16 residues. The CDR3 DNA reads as TGTGCCAGCAGCTTAATCGGGGTGTCTGCCTACAATGAGCAGTTCTTC. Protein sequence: CASSLIGVSAYNEQFF. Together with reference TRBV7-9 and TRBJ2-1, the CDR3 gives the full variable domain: DTGVSQNPRHKITKRGQNVTFRCDPISEHNRLYWYRQTLGQGPEFLTYFQNEAQLEKSRLLSDRFSAERPKGSFSTLEIQRTEQGDSAMYLCASSLIGVSAYNEQFFGPGTRLTVL.

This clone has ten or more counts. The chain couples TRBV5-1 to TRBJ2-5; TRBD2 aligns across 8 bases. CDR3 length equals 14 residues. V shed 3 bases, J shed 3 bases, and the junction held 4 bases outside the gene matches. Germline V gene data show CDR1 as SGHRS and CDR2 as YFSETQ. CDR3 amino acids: CASSSRTSKETQYF. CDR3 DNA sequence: TGCGCCAGCAGCTCCAGGACTAGCAAAGAGACCCAGTACTTC.